This entry lists 9 T cell receptor beta chains sequenced from one sample in a study of blood T cell repertoires in COVID-19. Assay: immunoSEQ multiplex PCR; the TCRdb copy retains only in-frame clones and omits some. The sample holds roughly 300,000 clones, nearly 90% seen once. Sequencing used peripheral blood. The receptors here all came from a man aged 18 to 30 with active or convalescent COVID-19.

This sequence joins TRBV6-2 or TRBV6-3 and TRBJ2-3; 8 bases align to TRBD2. Germline trimming cut 5 bases from V and 5 bases from J; bases unmatched to any gene: 9. CDR1 MNHEY and CDR2 SVGEGT come from the germline V gene. There are 15 residues in the CDR3. Written as DNA, the CDR3 is TGTGCCAGCAGTACCTCCGGGACTAGGGTAGATACGCAGTATTTT. Its protein is CASSTSGTRVDTQYF.

This clone appeared once. The V and J genes are TRBV5-6 and TRBJ2-7; the D gene is possibly TRBD2 (6 bases). Germline CDR1 is SGHDT and CDR2 is YYEEEE. Trimming shortened V by 0 bases and J by 4 bases, and 8 bases separated the two germline ends. The CDR3 loop spans 13 amino acids. CDR3 residues: CASSLAAGYEQYF. CDR3 DNA sequence: TGTGCCAGCAGCTTGGCCGCGGGGTACGAGCAGTACTTC.

J is TRBJ1-4 and V is TRBV7-9; no definite D call. The CDR3 runs 17 residues. From germline, CDR1 is SEHNR and CDR2 FQNEAQ (reference sequence). Trimming cost V 5 bases and J 3 bases, with 19 bases left between them. The CDR3 nucleotides are TGTGCCAGCAGCCCCGGGCGGCGGGGTTTATCTAATGAAAAACTGTTTTTT. Translated, it gives CASSPGRRGLSNEKLFF.

The chain uses TRBV29-1 and TRBJ1-2; possible D gene TRBD1, 5 bases. Trimming left V 4 bases short and J 5 bases short, with 11 bases between. Germline V gene lookup returns CDR1 SQVTM and CDR2 ANQGSEA. This CDR3 comprises 12 residues. The CDR3 DNA reads TGCAGCGTTGGGGACGGGGGGTATGGCTACACCTTC. This codes for CSVGDGGYGYTF. Full variable domain (remainder filled in from reference TRBV29-1 and TRBJ1-2): SAVISQKPSRDICQRGTSLTIQCQVDSQVTMMFWYRQQPGQSLTLIATANQGSEATYESGFVIDKFPISRPNLTFSTLTVSNMSPEDSSIYLCSVGDGGYGYTFGSGTRLTVV.

This sequence joins TRBV5-1 and TRBJ1-1, with 9 bases lining up with TRBD1. The germline V gene has CDR1 SGHRS and CDR2 YFSETQ. The CDR3 contains 14 residues. V was pared by 7 bases and J by 4 bases, with 8 bases of the junction left unmatched. The CDR3 bases are TGCGCCAGCCGTACACAGGGGGCTAGCACTGAAGCTTTCTTT. This translates into CASRTQGASTEAFF.

This chain connects TRBV10-3 to TRBJ1-5; D unresolved. Germline assignment: CDR1 ENHRY and CDR2 SYGVKD. CDR3 length: 13 residues. V was cut by 3 bases and J by 4 bases, with 7 bases left in between. The CDR3 DNA reads as TGTGCCATCAGTGAAGCAGGAAATCAGCCCCAGCATTTT. This sequence encodes CAISEAGNQPQHF.

The rearrangement links TRBV11-2 to TRBJ2-1, with TRBD2 matching over 13 bases. CDR1 is SGHAT, CDR2 FQNNGV, per germline. The CDR3 is made up of 15 amino acids. The J segment lost 8 bases and the V segment lost 5 bases, leaving 6 bases of the junction unmatched. CDR3 loop: CASSRTSGGGDEQFF. CDR3 nucleotide sequence: TGTGCCAGCAGCCGGACTAGCGGGGGTGGGGATGAGCAGTTCTTC. Full variable domain (rest looked up from reference TRBV11-2 and TRBJ2-1): EAGVAQSPRYKIIEKRQSVAFWCNPISGHATLYWYQQILGQGPKLLIQFQNNGVVDDSQLPKDRFSAERLKGVDSTLKIQPAKLEDSAVYLCASSRTSGGGDEQFFGPGTRLTVL.

The V and J genes are TRBV6-5 and TRBJ1-4; weak D call: TRBD1 (6 bases). The length of the CDR3 is 14 residues. The V gene lost 6 bases and the J gene lost 5 bases, with 13 bases spanning the gap. Germline V gene sequence: CDR1 MNHEY, CDR2 SVGAGI. The CDR3, as DNA: TGTGCCAGCAGCATACAGGGAGTAAATGAAAAACTGTTTTTT. Translating gives CASSIQGVNEKLFF.

The chain recombines TRBV3-1 (or the pseudogene TRBV3-2) with TRBJ1-1, with D uncertain. In germline, CDR1 is LGHDT, CDR2 YNNKEL (reference sequence). The germline V and J ends were trimmed by 4 bases and 1 base, with 7 bases remaining between them. There are 13 residues in the CDR3. The CDR3 sequence is CASSPMRNTEAFF. CDR3 nucleotide sequence: TGTGCCAGCAGCCCGATGAGGAACACTGAAGCTTTCTTT.